The entry below describes one T cell receptor beta chain. Its specificity is unknown. The data stem from a study of T cell clonotyping in hematopoietic cell transplantation. General study findings and limits: Recipient TCR diversity dropped after transplant; expanded clonotypes rose from day 30 to 180. Broader posttransplant TCR repertoire diversity was predicted by graft donor and pretransplant recipient Inverse Simpson Index values.

Sequencing was performed with immunoSEQ multiplex PCR; in TCRdb, only in-frame clones are kept and a portion is missing. The sample yields 13,000 or so clones, roughly 92% seen once. The CDR3 totals 13 residues. Germline V lookup: CDR1 GTSNPN, CDR2 SVGIG (reference sequence). The V gene lost 5 bases and the J gene lost 0 bases, with 8 bases spanning the gap. This sample comprised PBMCs, obtained 100 days after allogeneic stem cell transplant. This sequence originates from a female patient aged 45 to 65 who had an allogeneic stem cell transplant from an unrelated donor, so the T cells may come from the graft donor. Some clones in this sample may be carry-over from other donors' samples. J is TRBJ1-3 and V is TRBV30; D call uncertain. CDR3 nucleotides: TGTGCCTGGGCCGCCAGCTCTGGAAACACCATATATTTT. Its translation is CAWAASSGNTIYF. Filled out from reference TRBV30 and TRBJ1-3, the complete variable domain reads SQTIHQWPATLVQPVGSPLSLECTVEGTSNPNLYWYRQAAGRGLQLLFYSVGIGQISSEVPQNLSASRPQDRQFILSSKKLLLSDSGFYLCAWAASSGNTIYFGEGSWLTVV.